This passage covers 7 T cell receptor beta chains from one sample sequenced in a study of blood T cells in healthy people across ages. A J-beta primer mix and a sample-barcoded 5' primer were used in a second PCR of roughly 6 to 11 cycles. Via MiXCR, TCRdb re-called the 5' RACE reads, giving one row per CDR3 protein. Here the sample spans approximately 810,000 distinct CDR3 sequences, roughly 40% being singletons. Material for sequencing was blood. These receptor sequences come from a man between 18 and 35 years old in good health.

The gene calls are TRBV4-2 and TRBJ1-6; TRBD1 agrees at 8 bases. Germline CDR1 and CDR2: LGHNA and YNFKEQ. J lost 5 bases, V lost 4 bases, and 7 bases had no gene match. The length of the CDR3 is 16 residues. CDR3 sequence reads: CASSPRDRLNNSPLHF. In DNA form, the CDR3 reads TGTGCCAGCAGCCCCCGGGACAGGCTAAATAATTCACCCCTCCACTTT.

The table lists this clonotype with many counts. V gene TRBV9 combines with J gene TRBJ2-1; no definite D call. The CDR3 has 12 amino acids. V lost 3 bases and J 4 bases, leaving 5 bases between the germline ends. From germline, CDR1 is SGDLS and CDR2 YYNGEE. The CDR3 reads CASSGPYNEQFF. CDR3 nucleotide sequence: TGTGCCAGCAGCGGACCTTACAATGAGCAGTTCTTC.

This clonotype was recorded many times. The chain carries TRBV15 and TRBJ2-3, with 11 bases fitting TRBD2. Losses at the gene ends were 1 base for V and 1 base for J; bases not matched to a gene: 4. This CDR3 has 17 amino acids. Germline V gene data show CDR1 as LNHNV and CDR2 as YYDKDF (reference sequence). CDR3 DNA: TGTGCCACCAGCAGAGTGGTGACTAGCGGGGGCACAGATACGCAGTATTTT. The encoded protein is CATSRVVTSGGTDTQYF.

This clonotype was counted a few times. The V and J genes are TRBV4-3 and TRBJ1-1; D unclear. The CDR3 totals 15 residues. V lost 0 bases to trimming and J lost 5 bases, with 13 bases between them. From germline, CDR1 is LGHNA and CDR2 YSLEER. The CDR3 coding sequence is TGCGCCAGCAGCCAAGAATATGGAAAGTTTACTGAAGCTTTCTTT. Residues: CASSQEYGKFTEAFF.

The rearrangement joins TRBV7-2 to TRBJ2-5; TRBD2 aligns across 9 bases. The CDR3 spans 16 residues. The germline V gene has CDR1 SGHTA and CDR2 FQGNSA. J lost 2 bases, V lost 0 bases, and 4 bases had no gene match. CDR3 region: CTSSLASGGGQETQYF. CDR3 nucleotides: TGTACCAGCAGCTTAGCTAGCGGGGGTGGTCAAGAGACCCAGTACTTC.

The CDR3 spells CASSQTFWSGLSTDTQYF. In nucleotides, the CDR3 is TGCGCCAGCAGCCAGACATTCTGGAGCGGGTTGAGCACAGATACGCAGTATTTT. This chain links TRBV4-3 with TRBJ2-3, with D maybe TRBD2 (6 bases). Germline assignment: CDR1 LGHNA and CDR2 YSLEER. This CDR3 region has 18 residues. Trimming left V 3 bases short and J 0 bases short, with 19 bases between.

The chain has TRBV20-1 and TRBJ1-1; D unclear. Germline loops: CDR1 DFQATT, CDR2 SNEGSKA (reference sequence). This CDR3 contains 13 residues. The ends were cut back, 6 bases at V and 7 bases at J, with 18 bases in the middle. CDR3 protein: CSAPKGAEREAFF. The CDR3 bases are TGCAGTGCCCCAAAGGGTGCGGAACGTGAAGCTTTCTTT.